This TCR beta chain came from a study of CD8+CD57+ T cells in acquired aplastic anemia (dated by TCRdb to 2016 to 2018). Looking at the study overall: On average, sorted CD4+ and CD8+ cells yielded around 3.1 ug of extracted DNA, with a range of about 0.17 to 27.4 ug. A CD8+CD57+ expansion meant a frequency higher than the mean frequency seen in healthy subjects.

The V end loses 6 bases and the J end loses 1 base, and a stretch of 16 bases separates them. In the germline V gene, CDR1 corresponds to SQVTM and CDR2 to ANQGSEA. From the cysteine up to the phenylalanine, the CDR3 has a length of 14 residues. The CDR3 DNA has 42 bases and is translated from base 1. General conclusions and limits of the study: No significant difference in CD8+ Simpson's diversity was found between patients and healthy controls (P=0.060). Roughly 30 CD8+ CDR3 sequences were shared between patients and controls but appeared highly expressed in patients and within their immunodominant clones.

On this clonotype itself: The antigen it recognizes is unknown. Base-call qualities are not available, and no considerably larger clone is one nucleotide away.

The patients picked for sequencing were ones in whom flow cytometry had shown an expansion of CD8+CD57+ cells. All patients had severe acquired aplastic anemia diagnosed by International Study of Aplastic Anemia and Agranulocytosis and Camitta criteria. No therapy had been received by the patients at the time of blood sampling. In the study, sorted CD4+ and CD8+ blood T cells from patients with severe aplastic anemia and from healthy subjects underwent deep sequencing of TCR repertoires. Patients were enrolled under clinicaltrials.gov protocols 00001620, 01623167, 00001397, 00071045, 00081523 and 00961064 in the USA. Ficoll-Paque density gradient centrifugation was used to isolate peripheral blood mononuclear cells. Before DNA extraction, CD4+ and CD8+ T cells were sorted with FACS or magnetic beads. Genomic DNA was used as template for profiling of TCR beta VDJ combinations and CDR3 sequences. TCR repertoire sequencing was run on an Illumina HiSeq 2000. The paper's data handling went like this. Repertoires were assessed using TRBV/TRBJ rearrangement plots, CDR3 size and DJ length profiles, and Simpson's diversity index. Whichever DNA sequence was most abundant in the deep sequencing data was defined as the immunodominant clone. CDR3 amino acid sequences were checked for sharing across subjects and were also compared against the VDJdb database and published repertoires. TCRdb took the public reads, trimmed them with fastp at Q25, ran MiXCR for clone calling and kept in-frame beta chains. For every CDR3 protein sequence, its rows merge into one entry that carries the most common genes and DNA. The V and J calls reflect TCRdb's pipeline rather than the authors' work. A total of about 120,000 distinct CDR3 sequences appear in this sample, under 65% of them only once. Of the sample, under 35% is held by the ten largest clones.

The sequenced sample was sorted CD4+, CD8+, or CD8+CD57+ T cells (not recorded which) from PBMCs. The chain is encoded by TRBV29-1 joined to TRBJ2-7, with a weak D call of TRBD2 (5 bases match). The source of this sequence is a human donor with aplastic anemia. The CDR3 has the sequence CSVEKRTGSYEQYF. The base sequence is TGCAGCGTCGAAAAGCGGACTGGGTCCTACGAGCAGTACTTC.